The next 25 T cell receptor beta chains were all read from a single sample in a study of T cell clonality in common variable immunodeficiency. The protocol was immunoSEQ multiplex PCR, while the TCRdb copy is restricted to in-frame clones and leaves out a portion. There are 50,000 to 60,000 clones in the sample, none observed a single time. The sample was peripheral blood mononuclear cells. These TCRs come from a person aged 18 to 75 in good health.

Concerning this clone itself: The CDR3 end is not reached by the read, which stops 3 residues before it; the germline J gene fills it in. This chain connects TRBV10-2 to TRBJ2-1; TRBD2 agrees at 9 bases. The germline V gene has CDR1 WSHSY and CDR2 SAAADI. Unmatched junction bases numbered 9, after V lost 3 bases and J lost 3 bases. This CDR3 has 17 amino acids. The CDR3 loop is CASSDGLAGQVYNEQFF. Partial CDR3 DNA: TGCGCCAGCAGTGATGGGCTAGCGGGGCAGGTCTACAATGAG.

This clone has just a few counts. With the read ending 3 residues before the CDR3 end, the germline J gene is used to fill in that end. V usage is TRBV7-3 and J usage is TRBJ1-2, with unresolved D. The V gene's germline CDR1 is SGHTA and CDR2 FQGTGA. CDR3 size: 15 residues. This chain's CDR3 is CASSPSGRASDDYTF. CDR3 bases read: TGTGCCAGCAGCCCTAGCGGGAGGGCCTCGGATGAC.

This clone has at least ten counts. With the read ending 3 residues before the CDR3 end, the germline J gene is used to fill in that end. J is TRBJ1-2 and V is TRBV5-4, with 8 bases matching TRBD1. This CDR3 comprises 15 residues. The ends lost 4 bases at V and 7 bases at J; junction bases unmatched: 12. The V gene's germline CDR1 is SGHNT and CDR2 YYREEE (reference sequence). CDR3 DNA (partial): TGTGCCAGCAGCGGACTAGGACAGGGCAGAAGTGGC. Residues: CASSGLGQGRSG. The complete CDR3 reads CASSGLGQGRSGYTF. Variable domain in full (rest from reference TRBV5-4 and TRBJ1-2): ETGVTQSPTHLIKTRGQQVTLRCSSQSGHNTVSWYQQALGQGPQFIFQYYREEENGRGNFPPRFSGLQFPNYSSELNVNALELDDSALYLCASSGLGQGRSGYTFGSGTRLTVV.

In its sample, this clone was seen many times. The sequenced part of the CDR3 DNA is TGCAGCGTTGAAGACAGCTCTGGAAACACC. This sequence encodes CSVEDSSGNT. The complete CDR3 reads CSVEDSSGNTIYF. V is TRBV29-1 and J is TRBJ1-3; D call uncertain. The read halts 3 residues ahead of the CDR3 end, with the missing end drawn from the germline J gene. Per the germline V gene, CDR1 is SQVTM and CDR2 is ANQGSEA. Between the trimmed V and J ends, which lost 0 bases and 0 bases, there was a span of 3 bases. This CDR3 has 13 amino acids.

The sample holds many counts of this clone. The CDR3: CASGLGMNTEAFF. CDR3 DNA, as far as it was read: TGTGCCAGCGGCCTTGGTATGAACACTGAA. The chain has TRBV11-2 and TRBJ1-1; D is ambiguous. The CDR3 end lies 3 residues beyond the end of the read and is filled in from the germline J gene. The germline V and J ends were trimmed by 8 bases and 0 bases, with 10 bases remaining between them. Germline V gene lookup returns CDR1 SGHAT and CDR2 FQNNGV. The CDR3 totals 13 residues.

With respect to this clone: The junction differs from germline at one of its ends, possibly a read error. The CDR3 end falls 3 residues outside the read, so it is completed with the germline J gene. The sample has other DNA sequences that encode this CDR3 too. The chain has TRBV18 and TRBJ1-3; TRBD1 aligns across 8 bases. This CDR3 contains 15 residues. Per germline, CDR1 KGHSH and CDR2 LQKENI. CDR3: CASSPGQAVMDTIYF. Incomplete CDR3 DNA: TGTGCCAGCTCACCGGGACAGGCCGTGATGGACACG.

This clone was recorded a few times. The read ends 3 residues shy of where the CDR3 ends; the end is completed using the germline J gene. The genes are TRBV7-6 and TRBJ1-1, with 8 bases aligning to TRBD1. Trimming removed 1 base from V and 0 bases from J; junction bases left unmatched: 7. This CDR3 is 17 amino acids long. Germline-derived CDR1 and CDR2 are SGHVS and FNYEAQ. CDR3 DNA, as far as it was read: TGTGCCAGCAGCTTAGACAGGGGGGGGCTCATGAACACTGAA. Translating it yields CASSLDRGGLMNTE. The complete CDR3 protein is CASSLDRGGLMNTEAFF.

This clone appeared many times. The read terminates 3 residues ahead of where the CDR3 ends, so the germline J gene completes it. The chain is built from TRBV10-3 and TRBJ1-2; D not resolved. The length of the CDR3 is 14 residues. Germline-derived CDR1 and CDR2 are ENHRY and SYGVKD. The V end was cut by 2 bases, the J end by 2 bases, with 9 bases between. CDR3 sequence reads: CAISEAGSNYGYTF. Partial CDR3 DNA: TGTGCCATCAGTGAGGCGGGGTCCAACTATGGC.

This clone was observed many times. The read halts 3 residues ahead of the CDR3 end, with the missing end drawn from the germline J gene. The chain combines TRBV2 with TRBJ1-1, with TRBD1 matching 10 bases. Germline assignment: CDR1 SNHLY and CDR2 FYNNEI. Trimming took 6 bases from V and 3 from J; bases not matched to a gene: 13. This CDR3 has 17 residues. CDR3 DNA (partial): TGTGCCAGCAGAGTATCCGGGACAGGGGTTTTGGACACTGAA. Translated, it gives CASRVSGTGVLDTE. The full CDR3 is CASRVSGTGVLDTEAFF.

Points on this clone: The read stops 3 residues short of the end of the CDR3; the missing end is completed from the germline J gene. The chain uses TRBV19 and TRBJ2-3; TRBD1 is a possible D gene (5 bases). CDR3 length: 15 residues. Germline V gene data show CDR1 as LNHDA and CDR2 as SQIVND (reference sequence). The CDR3 DNA, read in part, is TGTGCCAGTAGTATGGGTGACAGCCGATATCAGCCG. Protein sequence: CASSMGDSRYQP. Given in full, the CDR3 is CASSMGDSRYQPQYF.

At least ten counts were recorded for this clone. The sequenced fragment ends 3 residues before the CDR3 boundary, so the rest is inferred from the germline J gene. The chain couples TRBV20-1 to TRBJ1-6, with unresolved D. The CDR3 loop spans 14 amino acids. With 6 bases removed from V and 7 bases from J, the gap between germline ends came to 16 bases. The germline CDR1 and CDR2 sequences are DFQATT and SNEGSKA (reference sequence). The sequenced part of the CDR3 DNA is TGCAGTGCGTCTAAGGAGGGCGTCAATTCACCC. It codes for CSASKEGVNSP. The full CDR3 protein is CSASKEGVNSPLHF.

This clone has more than one count but fewer than ten. The observed sequence ends 3 residues before the CDR3 terminus, with the missing tail filled in from the germline J gene. This chain connects TRBV7-9 to TRBJ2-2; a weak D match, TRBD1 (6 bases). This CDR3 is built from 15 residues. Germline loops: CDR1 SEHNR, CDR2 FQNEAQ (reference sequence). The CDR3 is CASSLPGTTNEKLFF. Partial CDR3 DNA: TGTGCCAGCAGCTTACCCGGGACAACTAATGAAAAG.

This clone was observed a few times. Read sequence stops 3 residues before the CDR3 end, and the germline J gene provides the missing end. The V and J genes are TRBV18 and TRBJ1-1; TRBD1 might be the D (5 bases). Germline V CDR1 and CDR2: KGHSH, LQKENI. The CDR3 loop spans 16 amino acids. V was clipped by 1 base and J by 1 base, with 13 bases between them. The CDR3 region is CASSPRKGSGNTEAFF. CDR3 DNA, as far as it was read: TGTGCCAGCTCACCACGGAAGGGGTCGGGGAACACTGAA.

This clone occurred many times. The CDR3 extends 3 residues past the end of the read, so its final part is completed from the germline J gene. The chain uses TRBV7-3 and TRBJ2-1; weak D call: TRBD1 (5 bases). V lost 3 bases and J lost 0, with 15 bases in between. Germline V gene data show CDR1 as SGHTA and CDR2 as FQGTGA. This CDR3 is 17 amino acids long. Incomplete CDR3 DNA: TGTGCCAGCAGCTTCAGGGCAGGGCTGAGCTCCTACAATGAG. Protein sequence: CASSFRAGLSSYNE. The whole CDR3 region reads CASSFRAGLSSYNEQFF.

This clone was found a few times. The read gets to within 3 residues of the CDR3 end, and the germline J gene fills in the rest. The chain has TRBV7-2 and TRBJ1-2, with D perhaps TRBD1 (5 bases). Germline CDR1 reads SGHTA; CDR2 reads FQGNSA. The CDR3 has 15 amino acids. The CDR3 is CASRPPGLGTYTYTF. The CDR3 DNA, read in part, is TGTGCCAGCAGACCACCGGGACTAGGAACTTATACC.

This clone was counted only a few times. Read coverage stops 3 residues before the CDR3 terminus; the germline J gene supplies the remainder. This chain uses TRBV7-9 with TRBJ2-2; possibly TRBD2 for D (6 bases). Between the trimmed V and J ends, which lost 8 bases and 3 bases, there was a span of 10 bases. CDR3 size: 13 residues. The germline V gene has CDR1 SEHNR and CDR2 FQNEAQ (reference sequence). CDR3 bases read: TGTGCCAGCCAATGGGGGGACACCGGGGAG. The encoded protein is CASQWGDTGE. The full-length CDR3 reads as CASQWGDTGELFF.

The sample holds many counts of this clone. An end of the junction differs from the germline gene, which may be a read error. The CDR3: CASSPYGGAYEQYF. Partial CDR3 DNA: TGCGCCAGCAGCCCCTACGGGGGGGCCTACGAG. The chain is built from TRBV4-2 and TRBJ2-7, with 8 bases lining up with TRBD2. Read coverage stops 3 residues before the CDR3 terminus; the germline J gene supplies the remainder. This CDR3 comprises 14 residues. Germline assignment: CDR1 LGHNA and CDR2 YNFKEQ.

The sample holds many counts of this clone. Sequencing ends 3 residues short of the CDR3 end; the germline J gene provides the rest. J is TRBJ1-2 and V is TRBV6-2 or TRBV6-3; D gene unclear. Germline V gives CDR1 MNHEY, CDR2 SVGEGT. The CDR3 runs to 16 residues. The V end was cut by 6 bases, the J end by 2 bases, with 19 bases between. The covered CDR3 bases are TGTGCCAGCAGCCCTCCCGAAGGGCGGGCCAACTATGGC. Residues: CASSPPEGRANYG. The entire CDR3 is CASSPPEGRANYGYTF.

Many counts were recorded for this clone. The read finishes 3 residues shy of the CDR3 end, and the germline J gene is used to complete it. The chain links TRBV6-2 or TRBV6-3 to TRBJ1-5; D may be TRBD1 (6 bases). Germline-derived CDR1 and CDR2 are MNHEY and SVGEGT. The CDR3 is 13 residues long. The ends were cut back, 6 bases at V and 9 bases at J, with 15 bases in the middle. The CDR3 DNA, read in part, is TGTGCCAGCAGGCGGGACATAATCAGGCCC. Its translation: CASRRDIIRP. The entire CDR3 protein reads CASRRDIIRPQHF.

This clone was seen ten or more times. From the germline J gene comes the end of the CDR3, since the read stops 3 residues before it. The chain recombines TRBV18 with TRBJ1-2; D perhaps matches TRBD1 (6 bases). The CDR3 runs to 16 residues. Germline V gene data show CDR1 as KGHSH and CDR2 as LQKENI. The V and J ends lost 0 bases and 4 bases respectively, with 15 bases between them. The part of the CDR3 DNA that was read is TGTGCCAGCTCACCACCGTCGAGCGACAGGAGCTATGGC. Protein product: CASSPPSSDRSYG. The entire CDR3 reads CASSPPSSDRSYGYTF.

This clone was detected many times. The read ends 3 residues before the CDR3 terminus; that terminus is restored from the germline J gene. The rearrangement joins TRBV13 to TRBJ2-3, with 7 bases identical to TRBD2. Germline CDR1 is PRHDT and CDR2 is FYEKMQ (reference sequence). Unmatched junction bases numbered 18, after V lost 5 bases and J lost 4 bases. This CDR3 contains 18 residues. CDR3 region: CASSRLQLAGVLADTQYF. The DNA read from the CDR3 is TGTGCCAGCAGCCGCCTCCAGCTTGCGGGAGTTTTGGCAGATACG.

This clone was seen at least ten times. The sequenced fragment ends 3 residues before the CDR3 boundary, so the rest is inferred from the germline J gene. The rearrangement joins TRBV6-2 or TRBV6-3 to TRBJ2-3; 9 bases map to TRBD2. Germline CDR1 reads MNHEY; CDR2 reads SVGEGT. The junction had 7 bases not matched to a gene; V was cut back by 4 bases and J by 5 bases. The CDR3 has 15 amino acids. CDR3 bases read: TGTGCCAGCAGTTTCCGCGGGGGGGCCGGAGATACG. This codes for CASSFRGGAGDT. The full CDR3 is CASSFRGGAGDTQYF.

Regarding this clone: A much larger clone is a single base away; this may be a read error. The read terminates 3 residues before the CDR3 end, so the remaining end is supplied by the germline J gene. The chain uses TRBV19 and TRBJ2-2; D gene ambiguous. Germline CDR1 is LNHDA and CDR2 is SQIVND (reference sequence). The CDR3 length is 12 residues. The CDR3 sequence is CARPLPHEKLFF. The CDR3 bases that were read are TGTGCCAGACCACTTCCCCACGAAAAG.

Ten or more counts support this clone. The read ends 3 residues before the CDR3 terminus; that terminus is restored from the germline J gene. The rearrangement joins TRBV11-2 to TRBJ2-1; TRBD1 matches 8 bases. CDR3 length: 14 amino acids. CDR1 and CDR2 from the germline V gene are SGHAT and FQNNGV. V shed 8 bases, J shed 5 bases, and the junction held 8 bases outside the gene matches. Here the CDR3 reads CASQTGALNNEQFF. The DNA read from the CDR3 is TGTGCCAGCCAGACAGGGGCGCTAAACAATGAG.

To note about this clone: The read halts 3 residues ahead of the CDR3 end, with the missing end drawn from the germline J gene. The rearrangement links TRBV19 to TRBJ1-4; 7 nucleotides line up with TRBD1. CDR1 is LNHDA, CDR2 SQIVND, per germline (reference sequence). This CDR3 has 16 amino acids. CDR3 amino acids: CASKQGHNSGATVLFF. The part of the CDR3 DNA that was read is TGTGCCAGTAAACAGGGGCATAACTCTGGGGCCACCGTA.